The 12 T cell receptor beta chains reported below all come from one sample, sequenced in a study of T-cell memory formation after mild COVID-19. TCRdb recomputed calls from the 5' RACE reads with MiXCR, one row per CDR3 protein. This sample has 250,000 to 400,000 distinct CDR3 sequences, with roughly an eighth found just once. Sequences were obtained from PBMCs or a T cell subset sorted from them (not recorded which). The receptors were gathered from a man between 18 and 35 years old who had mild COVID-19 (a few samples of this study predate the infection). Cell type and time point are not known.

The CDR3 sequence: CASSLTGQYNSPLHF. For the CDR3, the DNA is TGTGCCAGCAGCCTAACGGGACAGTATAATTCACCCCTCCACTTT. The rearrangement uses TRBV7-2 and TRBJ1-6, with 7 bases identical to TRBD1. Germline-derived CDR1 and CDR2 are SGHTA and FQGNSA. The V gene end was trimmed by 5 bases and the J gene end by 4 bases; junction bases not matched to a gene: 5. The CDR3 has 15 residues.

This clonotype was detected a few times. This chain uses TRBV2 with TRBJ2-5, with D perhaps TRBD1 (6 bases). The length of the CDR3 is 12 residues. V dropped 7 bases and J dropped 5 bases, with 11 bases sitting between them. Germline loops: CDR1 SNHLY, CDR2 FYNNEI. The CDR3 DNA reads TGTGCCAGCATAGGGGGATGGGAGACCCAGTACTTC. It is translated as CASIGGWETQYF.

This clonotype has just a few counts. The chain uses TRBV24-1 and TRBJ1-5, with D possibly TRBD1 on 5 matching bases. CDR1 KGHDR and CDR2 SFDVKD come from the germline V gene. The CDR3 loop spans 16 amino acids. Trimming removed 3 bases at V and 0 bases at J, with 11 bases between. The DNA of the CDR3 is TGTGCCACCAGTGATGGCCGTGGGGGTAGCAATCAGCCCCAGCATTTT. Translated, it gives CATSDGRGGSNQPQHF.

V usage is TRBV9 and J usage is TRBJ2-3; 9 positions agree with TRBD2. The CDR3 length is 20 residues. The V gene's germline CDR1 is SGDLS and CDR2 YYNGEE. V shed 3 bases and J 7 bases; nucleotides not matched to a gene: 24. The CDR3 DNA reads TGTGCCAGCAGCGGGAGCGCCTCCGGGACTAGCTCCCTCTGGGGAAATACGCAGTATTTT. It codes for CASSGSASGTSSLWGNTQYF.

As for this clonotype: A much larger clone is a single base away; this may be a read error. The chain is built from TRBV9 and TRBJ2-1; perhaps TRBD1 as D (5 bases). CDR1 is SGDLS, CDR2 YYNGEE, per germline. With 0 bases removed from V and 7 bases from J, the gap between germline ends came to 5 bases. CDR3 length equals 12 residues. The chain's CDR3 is CASSVEGNEQFF. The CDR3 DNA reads TGTGCCAGCAGCGTAGAGGGGAATGAGCAGTTCTTC.

The CDR3 DNA follows: TGTGCCTTCCAGACCTCCTACGAGCAGTACTTC. Its protein product is CAFQTSYEQYF. The chain recombines TRBV30 with TRBJ2-7; no clear D. The germline V gene has CDR1 GTSNPN and CDR2 SVGIG (reference sequence). This CDR3 has 11 amino acids. Trimming shortened V by 7 bases and J by 0 bases, and 7 bases separated the two germline ends.

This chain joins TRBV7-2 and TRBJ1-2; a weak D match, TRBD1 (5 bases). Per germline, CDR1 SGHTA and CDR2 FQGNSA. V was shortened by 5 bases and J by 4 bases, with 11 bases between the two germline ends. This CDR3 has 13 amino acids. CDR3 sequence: CASSPGFGYGYTF. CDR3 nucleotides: TGTGCCAGCAGCCCAGGGTTCGGCTATGGCTACACCTTC.

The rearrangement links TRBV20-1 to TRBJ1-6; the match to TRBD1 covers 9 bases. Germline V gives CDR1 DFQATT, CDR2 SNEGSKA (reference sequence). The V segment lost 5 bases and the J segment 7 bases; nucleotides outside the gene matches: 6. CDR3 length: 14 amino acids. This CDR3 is CSASPGTGNSPLHF. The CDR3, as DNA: TGCAGTGCTTCACCCGGGACAGGGAATTCACCCCTCCACTTT.

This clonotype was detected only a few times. As DNA, the CDR3 is TGCGCCAGCAATATGAACCAAGGGTCACCCCTCCACTTT. It codes for CASNMNQGSPLHF. The chain combines TRBV5-1 with TRBJ1-6; no definite D call. CDR1 is SGHRS and CDR2 is YFSETQ in the germline V gene. CDR3 length equals 13 residues. Deletions cut 6 bases from V and 10 bases from J, with 14 bases between.

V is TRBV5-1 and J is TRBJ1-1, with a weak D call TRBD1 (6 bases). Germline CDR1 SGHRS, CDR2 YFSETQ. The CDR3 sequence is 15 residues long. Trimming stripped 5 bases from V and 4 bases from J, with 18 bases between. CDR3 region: CASRVQGISVTEAFF. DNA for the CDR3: TGCGCCAGCAGGGTGCAGGGGATTTCTGTCACTGAAGCTTTCTTT. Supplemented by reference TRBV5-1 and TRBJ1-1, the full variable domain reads KAGVTQTPRYLIKTRGQQVTLSCSPISGHRSVSWYQQTPGQGLQFLFEYFSETQRNKGNFPGRFSGRQFSNSRSEMNVSTLELGDSALYLCASRVQGISVTEAFFGQGTRLTVV.

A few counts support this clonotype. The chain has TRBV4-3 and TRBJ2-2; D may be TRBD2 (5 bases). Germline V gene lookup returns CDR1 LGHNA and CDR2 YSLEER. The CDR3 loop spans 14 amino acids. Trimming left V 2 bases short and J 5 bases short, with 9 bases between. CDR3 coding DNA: TGCGCCAGCAGCCAACTGAGGAGGACCGGGGAGCTGTTTTTT. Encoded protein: CASSQLRRTGELFF.

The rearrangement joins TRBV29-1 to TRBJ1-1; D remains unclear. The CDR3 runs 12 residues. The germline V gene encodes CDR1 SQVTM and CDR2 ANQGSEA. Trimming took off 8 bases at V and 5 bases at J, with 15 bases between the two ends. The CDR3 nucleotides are TGCAGCTTTGGTAGATGGGGTACTGAAGCTTTCTTT. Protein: CSFGRWGTEAFF.